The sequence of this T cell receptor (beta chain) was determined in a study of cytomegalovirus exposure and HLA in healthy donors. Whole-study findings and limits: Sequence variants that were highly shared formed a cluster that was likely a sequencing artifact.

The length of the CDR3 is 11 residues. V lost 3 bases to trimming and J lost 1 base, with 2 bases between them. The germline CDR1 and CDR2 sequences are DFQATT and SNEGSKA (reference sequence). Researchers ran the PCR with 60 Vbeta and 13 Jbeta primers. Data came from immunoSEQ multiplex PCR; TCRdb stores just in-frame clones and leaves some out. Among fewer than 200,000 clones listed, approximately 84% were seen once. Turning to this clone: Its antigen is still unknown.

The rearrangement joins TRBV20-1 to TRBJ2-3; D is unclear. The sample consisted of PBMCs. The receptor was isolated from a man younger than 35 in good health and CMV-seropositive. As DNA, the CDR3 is TGCAGTGCTAGCGGCACAGATACGCAGTATTTT. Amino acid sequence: CSASGTDTQYF.